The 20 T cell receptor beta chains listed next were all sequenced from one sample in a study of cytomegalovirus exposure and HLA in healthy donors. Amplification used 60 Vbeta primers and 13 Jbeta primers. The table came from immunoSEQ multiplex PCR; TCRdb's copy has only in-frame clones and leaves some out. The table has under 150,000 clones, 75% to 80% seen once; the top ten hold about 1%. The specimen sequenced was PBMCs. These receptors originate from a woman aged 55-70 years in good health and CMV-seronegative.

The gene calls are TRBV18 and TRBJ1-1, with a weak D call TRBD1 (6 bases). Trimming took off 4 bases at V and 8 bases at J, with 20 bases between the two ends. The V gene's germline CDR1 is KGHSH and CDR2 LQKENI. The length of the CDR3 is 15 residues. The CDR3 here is CASSQGGRLFREAFF. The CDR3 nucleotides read TGTGCCAGCTCACAGGGGGGGCGACTGTTTAGGGAAGCTTTCTTT.

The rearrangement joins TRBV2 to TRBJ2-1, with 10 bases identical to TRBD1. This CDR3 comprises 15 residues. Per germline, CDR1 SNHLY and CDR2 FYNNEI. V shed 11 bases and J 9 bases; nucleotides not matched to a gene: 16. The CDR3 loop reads CADSRDRGPRGEQFF. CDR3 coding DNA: TGTGCCGACAGCCGGGACAGGGGTCCTCGGGGTGAGCAGTTCTTC.

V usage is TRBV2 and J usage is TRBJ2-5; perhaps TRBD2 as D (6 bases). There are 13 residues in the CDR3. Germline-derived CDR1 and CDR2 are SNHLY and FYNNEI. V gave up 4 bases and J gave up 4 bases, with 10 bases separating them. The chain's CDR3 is CASSGVEGETQYF. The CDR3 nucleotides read TGTGCCAGCAGTGGGGTGGAGGGAGAGACCCAGTACTTC.

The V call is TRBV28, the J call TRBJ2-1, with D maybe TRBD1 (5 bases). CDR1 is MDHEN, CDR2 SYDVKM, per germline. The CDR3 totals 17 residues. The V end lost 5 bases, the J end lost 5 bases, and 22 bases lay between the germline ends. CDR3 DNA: TGTGCCAGCAGTCCCCAAGGGGCGGCGGTAGTAGACAATGAGCAGTTCTTC. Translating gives CASSPQGAAVVDNEQFF.

The CDR3 DNA sequence: TGTGCCAGCAGTCTCCGATGGACTAGCGGTTTCTCCTACGAGCAGTACTTC. Translated, it gives CASSLRWTSGFSYEQYF. This chain joins TRBV28 and TRBJ2-7; TRBD2 aligns across 10 bases. The germline gives CDR1 MDHEN, CDR2 SYDVKM. The CDR3 contains 17 residues. V shed 5 bases and J 0 bases; nucleotides not matched to a gene: 10.

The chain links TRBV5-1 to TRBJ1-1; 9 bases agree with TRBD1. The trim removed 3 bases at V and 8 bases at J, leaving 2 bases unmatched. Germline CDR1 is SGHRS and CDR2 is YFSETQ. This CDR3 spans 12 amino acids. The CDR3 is CASSSGTGEAFF. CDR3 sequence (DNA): TGCGCCAGCAGCTCAGGGACAGGGGAAGCTTTCTTT.

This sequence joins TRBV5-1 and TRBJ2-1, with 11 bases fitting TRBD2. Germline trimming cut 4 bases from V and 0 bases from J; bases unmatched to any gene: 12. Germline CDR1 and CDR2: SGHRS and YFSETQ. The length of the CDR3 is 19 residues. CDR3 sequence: CASSAGLAGGESSYNEQFF. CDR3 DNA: TGCGCCAGCAGCGCGGGGCTAGCGGGAGGCGAAAGCTCCTACAATGAGCAGTTCTTC.

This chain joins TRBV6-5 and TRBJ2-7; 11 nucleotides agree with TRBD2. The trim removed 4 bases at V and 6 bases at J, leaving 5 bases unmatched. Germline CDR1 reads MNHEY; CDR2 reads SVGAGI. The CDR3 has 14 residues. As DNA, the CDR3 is TGTGCCAGCAGTTCGACTAGCGGGGATCTCGAGCAGTACTTC. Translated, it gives CASSSTSGDLEQYF.

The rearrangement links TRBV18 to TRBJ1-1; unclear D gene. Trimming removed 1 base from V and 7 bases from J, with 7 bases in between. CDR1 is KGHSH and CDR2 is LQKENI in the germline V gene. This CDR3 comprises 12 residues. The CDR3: CASSPQGGEAFF. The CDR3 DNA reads TGTGCCAGCTCACCACAGGGAGGTGAAGCTTTCTTT.

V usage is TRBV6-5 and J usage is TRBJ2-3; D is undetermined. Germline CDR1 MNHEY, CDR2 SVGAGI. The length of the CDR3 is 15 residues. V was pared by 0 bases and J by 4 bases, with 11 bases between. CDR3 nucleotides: TGTGCCAGCAGTTACTCGAGAGCTAGTGCAGATACGCAGTATTTT. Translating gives CASSYSRASADTQYF.

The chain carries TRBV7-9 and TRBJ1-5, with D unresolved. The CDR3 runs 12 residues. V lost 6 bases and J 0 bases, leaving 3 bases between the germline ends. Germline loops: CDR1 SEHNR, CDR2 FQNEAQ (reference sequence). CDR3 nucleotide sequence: TGTGCCAGCAGTTATAGCAATCAGCCCCAGCATTTT. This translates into CASSYSNQPQHF.

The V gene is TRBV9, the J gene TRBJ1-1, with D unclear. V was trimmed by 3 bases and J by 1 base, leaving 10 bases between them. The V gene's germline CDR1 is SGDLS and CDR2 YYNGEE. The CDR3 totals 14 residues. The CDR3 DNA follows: TGTGCCAGCAGCGCAGGTCCAGGGAACACTGAAGCTTTCTTT. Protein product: CASSAGPGNTEAFF. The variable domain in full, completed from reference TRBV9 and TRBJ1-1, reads DSGVTQTPKHLITATGQRVTLRCSPRSGDLSVYWYQQSLDQGLQFLIQYYNGEERAKGNILERFSAQQFPDLHSELNLSSLELGDSALYFCASSAGPGNTEAFFGQGTRLTVV.

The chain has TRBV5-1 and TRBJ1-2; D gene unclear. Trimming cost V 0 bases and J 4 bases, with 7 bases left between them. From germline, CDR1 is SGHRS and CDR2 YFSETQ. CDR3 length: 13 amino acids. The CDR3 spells CASSLGEIYGYTF. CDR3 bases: TGCGCCAGCAGCTTGGGAGAAATCTATGGCTACACCTTC.

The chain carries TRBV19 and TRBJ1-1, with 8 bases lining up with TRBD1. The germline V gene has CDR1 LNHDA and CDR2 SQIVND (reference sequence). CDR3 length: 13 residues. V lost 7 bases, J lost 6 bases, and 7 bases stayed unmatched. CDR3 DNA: TGTGCCAGTACACAGGGGGTTGAACCTGAAGCTTTCTTT. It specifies CASTQGVEPEAFF.

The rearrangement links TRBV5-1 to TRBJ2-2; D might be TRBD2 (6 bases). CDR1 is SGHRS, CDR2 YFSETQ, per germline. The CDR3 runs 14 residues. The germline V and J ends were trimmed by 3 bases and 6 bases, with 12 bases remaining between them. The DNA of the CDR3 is TGCGCCAGCAGCTCCTGGAGGGGTGCCGGGGAGCTGTTTTTT. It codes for CASSSWRGAGELFF.

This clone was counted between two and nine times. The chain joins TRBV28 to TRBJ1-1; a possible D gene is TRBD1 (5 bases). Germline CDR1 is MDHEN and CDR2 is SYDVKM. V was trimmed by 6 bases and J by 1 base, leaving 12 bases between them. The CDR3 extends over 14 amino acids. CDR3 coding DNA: TGTGCCAGCAGGGAGGGGCCAAGGAACACTGAAGCTTTCTTT. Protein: CASREGPRNTEAFF.

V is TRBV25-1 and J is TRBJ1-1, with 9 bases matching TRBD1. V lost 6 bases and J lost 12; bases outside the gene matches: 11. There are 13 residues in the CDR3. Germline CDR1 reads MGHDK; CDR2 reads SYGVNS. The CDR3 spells CASRRPGTGRTFF. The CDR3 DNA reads TGTGCCAGCAGGCGACCCGGGACAGGGAGAACTTTCTTT. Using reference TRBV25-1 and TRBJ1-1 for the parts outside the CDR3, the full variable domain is EADIYQTPRYLVIGTGKKITLECSQTMGHDKMYWYQQDPGMELHLIHYSYGVNSTEKGDLSSESTVSRIRTEHFPLTLESARPSHTSQYLCASRRPGTGRTFFGQGTRLTVV.

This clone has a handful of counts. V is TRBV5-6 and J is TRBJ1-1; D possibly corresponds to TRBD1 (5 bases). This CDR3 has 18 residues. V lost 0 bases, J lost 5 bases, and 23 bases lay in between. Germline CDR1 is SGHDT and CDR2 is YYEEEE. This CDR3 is CASSLAGGRARRTTEAFF. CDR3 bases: TGTGCCAGCAGCTTGGCCGGGGGTAGGGCGCGACGGACGACTGAAGCTTTCTTT.

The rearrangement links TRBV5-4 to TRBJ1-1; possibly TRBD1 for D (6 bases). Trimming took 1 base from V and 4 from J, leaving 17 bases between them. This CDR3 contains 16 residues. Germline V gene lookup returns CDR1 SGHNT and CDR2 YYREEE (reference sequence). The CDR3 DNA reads TGTGCCAGCAGCTTGTTTACGGGGGGGCAGGGCACTGAAGCTTTCTTT. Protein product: CASSLFTGGQGTEAFF. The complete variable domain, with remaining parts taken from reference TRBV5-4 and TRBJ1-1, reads ETGVTQSPTHLIKTRGQQVTLRCSSQSGHNTVSWYQQALGQGPQFIFQYYREEENGRGNFPPRFSGLQFPNYSSELNVNALELDDSALYLCASSLFTGGQGTEAFFGQGTRLTVV.

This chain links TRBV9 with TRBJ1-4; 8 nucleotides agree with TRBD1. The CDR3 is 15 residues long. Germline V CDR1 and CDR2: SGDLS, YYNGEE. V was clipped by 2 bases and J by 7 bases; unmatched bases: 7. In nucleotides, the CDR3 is TGTGCCAGCAGCGTGGCAGGCAGGGGGCGTGAAAAACTGTTTTTT. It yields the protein CASSVAGRGREKLFF.